This section outlines one T cell receptor beta chain sequence together with its context. A single record per CDR3 protein comes from TCRdb applying MiXCR to the PCR reads. Of about 86,000 distinct CDR3 sequences listed, approximately 51% are singletons. V lost 5 bases to trimming and J lost 4 bases; unmatched junction nucleotides: 9. Germline V gene lookup returns CDR1 DFQATT and CDR2 SNEGSKA (reference sequence). There are 15 residues in the CDR3. This record comes from a study of CDR3 diversity in severe acne. Sequenced: blood. This chain links TRBV20-1 with TRBJ2-7, with 12 positions matching TRBD2. The receptor was isolated from a male donor in good health, without acne. The CDR3 sequence is CSAPSGLAGFYEQYF. CDR3 DNA: TGCAGTGCTCCATCCGGACTAGCGGGATTTTACGAGCAGTACTTC.